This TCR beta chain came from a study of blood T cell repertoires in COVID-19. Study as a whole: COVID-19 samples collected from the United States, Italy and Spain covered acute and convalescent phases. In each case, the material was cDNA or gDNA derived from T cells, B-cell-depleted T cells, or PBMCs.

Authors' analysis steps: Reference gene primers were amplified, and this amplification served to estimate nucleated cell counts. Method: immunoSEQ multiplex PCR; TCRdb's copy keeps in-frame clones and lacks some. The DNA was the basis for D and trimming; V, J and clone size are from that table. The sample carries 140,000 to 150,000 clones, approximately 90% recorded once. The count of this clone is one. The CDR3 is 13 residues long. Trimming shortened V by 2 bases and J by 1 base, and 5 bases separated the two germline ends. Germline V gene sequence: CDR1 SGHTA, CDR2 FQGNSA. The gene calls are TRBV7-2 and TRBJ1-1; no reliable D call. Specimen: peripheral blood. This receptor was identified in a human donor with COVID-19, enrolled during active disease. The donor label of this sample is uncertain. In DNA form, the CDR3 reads TGTGCCAGCAGCTTACCGGGGAACACTGAAGCTTTCTTT. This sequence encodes CASSLPGNTEAFF.